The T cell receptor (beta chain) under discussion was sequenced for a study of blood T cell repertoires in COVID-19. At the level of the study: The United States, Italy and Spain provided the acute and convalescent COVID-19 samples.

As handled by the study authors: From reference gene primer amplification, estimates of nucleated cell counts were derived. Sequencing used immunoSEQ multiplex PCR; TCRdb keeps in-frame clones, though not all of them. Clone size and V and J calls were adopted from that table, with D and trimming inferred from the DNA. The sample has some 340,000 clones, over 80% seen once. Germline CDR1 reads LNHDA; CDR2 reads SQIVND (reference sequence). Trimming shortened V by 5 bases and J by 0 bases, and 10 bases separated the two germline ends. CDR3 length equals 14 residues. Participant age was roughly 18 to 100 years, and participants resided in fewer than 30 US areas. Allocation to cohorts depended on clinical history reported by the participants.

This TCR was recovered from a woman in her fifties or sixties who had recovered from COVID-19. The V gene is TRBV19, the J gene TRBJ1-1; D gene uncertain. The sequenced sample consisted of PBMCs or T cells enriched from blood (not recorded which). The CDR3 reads CASSFNPMNTEAFF. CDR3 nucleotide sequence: TGTGCCAGTAGTTTCAATCCTATGAACACTGAAGCTTTCTTT.